This TCR beta chain is from a study of T cell repertoires in cytomegalovirus infection. Whole-study context: It was recently identified HLA-C-restricted and well-studied HLA-B-restricted CMV epitopes that the study used. CMV infection plus the matching HLA type was flagged by public TCR beta signatures.

In its sample, this clonotype was seen once. Its antigen is unknown. TCRdb processed the reads anew with MiXCR; each CDR3 protein has one entry. The sample lists roughly 800,000 distinct CDR3 sequences, 25% to 35% occurring once. Study-level results: Carriers of CMV and the relevant HLA type were discriminated by public TCR beta frequency.

V lost 3 bases to trimming and J lost 1 base, with 26 bases between them. There are 20 residues in the CDR3. This chain joins TRBV12-3 or TRBV12-4 and TRBJ2-3, with D perhaps matching TRBD2 (7 bases). The sequenced sample was cultured CD8+ T cells from PBMCs, obtained from culture after CMV antigen stimulation. The TCR comes from a human donor in good health (CMV status not recorded). Some clones in this sample may be carry-over from other donors' samples. CDR3 loop: CASSFLGDYVTDRRTDTQYF. The CDR3 nucleotides read TGTGCCAGCAGTTTTTTAGGGGACTACGTGACGGACAGACGCACAGATACGCAGTATTTT.